The sample holds many counts of the clone carrying this T cell receptor beta chain. The target antigen is unknown. At one of its ends the junction is not consistent with the germline gene, which may arise from a read error. Germline V gives CDR1 SGHNT, CDR2 YENEEA. The CDR3 covers 13 residues. 8.5 to 10 ml of fresh peripheral blood supplied the PBMCs. The sample comes from a study of T cells in Graves' hyperthyroidism and ophthalmopathy. General study results and limits: Blood held most thyroid clonotypes expanded above 0.001 frequency.

Amplification yielded TCR beta CDR3 regions, with RNA transcripts as the source. The HTBI primer set drove a first-round RT-PCR of the TCR CDR3. Via MiXCR, TCRdb re-called the multiplex PCR reads, giving one row per CDR3 protein. This sample has about 400,000 distinct CDR3 sequences, with over 13% found just once. The sample comprised blood. The sequence came from a man in his fifties with Graves' ophthalmopathy. The genes are TRBV11-3 and TRBJ2-5; D ambiguous. The CDR3 nucleotides read TGTGCCAGCAGCCTAGATAAGGTAGCCACCCAGTACTTC. This encodes CASSLDKVATQYF.